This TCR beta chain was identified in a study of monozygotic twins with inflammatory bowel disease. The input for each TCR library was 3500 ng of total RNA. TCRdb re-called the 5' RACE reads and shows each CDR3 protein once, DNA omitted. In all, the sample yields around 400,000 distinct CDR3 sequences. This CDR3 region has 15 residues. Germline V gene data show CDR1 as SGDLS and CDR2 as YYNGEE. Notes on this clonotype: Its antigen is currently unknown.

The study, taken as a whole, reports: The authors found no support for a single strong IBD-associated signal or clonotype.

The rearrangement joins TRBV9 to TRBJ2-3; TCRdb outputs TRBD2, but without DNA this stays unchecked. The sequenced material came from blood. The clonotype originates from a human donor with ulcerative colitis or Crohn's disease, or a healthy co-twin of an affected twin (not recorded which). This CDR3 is CASSVAGVPTDTQYF. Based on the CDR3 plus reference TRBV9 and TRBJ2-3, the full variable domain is DSGVTQTPKHLITATGQRVTLRCSPRSGDLSVYWYQQSLDQGLQFLIQYYNGEERAKGNILERFSAQQFPDLHSELNLSSLELGDSALYFCASSVAGVPTDTQYFGPGTRLTVL.